A selection of T cell receptor beta chains follows, all from one sample in a study of T cells in Graves' hyperthyroidism and ophthalmopathy. TCRdb re-called the multiplex PCR reads through MiXCR, storing one row per CDR3 protein. The sample consists of about 410,000 distinct CDR3 sequences, roughly 14% of them appearing once. Specimen: blood. The receptors were gathered from a man younger than 35 with Graves' ophthalmopathy. Both conserved end residues are part of each CDR3. Fields, in order: CDR3 DNA, CDR3 protein, D gene, V gene, CDR3 length, clone size, J gene. D genes are given only for firm matches. Clone size is stated in some rows and not others, as once, few, many or a class when expanded.

cdr3_nt: TGTGCCATCACCGCAGGGGGCTTTAGCACTGAAGCTTTCTTT
cdr3_aa: CAITAGGFSTEAFF
d_call: TRBD1
v_call: TRBV10-3
cdr3_length: 14
clone_size: NA
j_call: TRBJ1-1

cdr3_nt: TGTGCCAGCAGCCCAAGGAACCTAGGGGGGGAGACCCAGTACTTC
cdr3_aa: CASSPRNLGGETQYF
d_call: NA
v_call: TRBV3-1
cdr3_length: 15
clone_size: few
j_call: TRBJ2-5

cdr3_nt: TGTGCCAGCTCACCCCACAATGAGCAGTTCTTC
cdr3_aa: CASSPHNEQFF
d_call: NA
v_call: TRBV18
cdr3_length: 11
clone_size: many
j_call: TRBJ2-1

cdr3_nt: TGTGCCAGCTCACCCCGAGCGGGGGGGCTCGATGAGCAGTTCTTC
cdr3_aa: CASSPRAGGLDEQFF
d_call: TRBD2
v_call: TRBV18
cdr3_length: 15
clone_size: NA
j_call: TRBJ2-1

cdr3_nt: TGCAGTGCAACCGAGCAGGGGGCTTGGGAAAAACTGTTTTTT
cdr3_aa: CSATEQGAWEKLFF
d_call: TRBD1
v_call: TRBV20-1
cdr3_length: 14
clone_size: NA
j_call: TRBJ1-4

cdr3_nt: TGTGCCAGCATGATAATATCCGGGGGCGAGAGGGAGCAGTACTTC
cdr3_aa: CASMIISGGEREQYF
d_call: NA
v_call: TRBV6-2/TRBV6-3
cdr3_length: 15
clone_size: many
j_call: TRBJ2-7

cdr3_nt: TGTGCCAGCACTCCGCTCCGGGGCCGGGCCAGCCTCCACTTT
cdr3_aa: CASTPLRGRASLHF
d_call: NA
v_call: TRBV2
cdr3_length: 14
clone_size: many
j_call: TRBJ1-6

cdr3_nt: TGTGCCAGCAGTTTGAATAAATACAATGAGCAGTTCTTC
cdr3_aa: CASSLNKYNEQFF
d_call: NA
v_call: TRBV27
cdr3_length: 13
clone_size: few
j_call: TRBJ2-1

cdr3_nt: TGTGCCAGCAACGGAGGACAGAACTTAGAGACCCAGTACTTC
cdr3_aa: CASNGGQNLETQYF
d_call: NA
v_call: TRBV12-3/TRBV12-4
cdr3_length: 14
clone_size: many
j_call: TRBJ2-5

cdr3_nt: TGCGCCAGCGGGGGGGGACAGGGGGCGCGAACTGAAGCTTTCTTT
cdr3_aa: CASGGGQGARTEAFF
d_call: TRBD1
v_call: TRBV5-1
cdr3_length: 15
clone_size: many
j_call: TRBJ1-1

cdr3_nt: TGCGCCAGCAGCCAAGGGAGCCTGCAGGGAGTAGGGACCCAGTACTTC
cdr3_aa: CASSQGSLQGVGTQYF
d_call: NA
v_call: TRBV4-1
cdr3_length: 16
clone_size: few
j_call: TRBJ2-5

cdr3_nt: TGTGCCAGCTCCCAGCGGGATGGCACAGATACGCAGTATTTT
cdr3_aa: CASSQRDGTDTQYF
d_call: TRBD2
v_call: TRBV18
cdr3_length: 14
clone_size: many
j_call: TRBJ2-3

cdr3_nt: TGCGCCAGCAGCCCCTGGGGGGCAGGTCAGCCCCAGCATTTT
cdr3_aa: CASSPWGAGQPQHF
d_call: NA
v_call: TRBV4-1
cdr3_length: 14
clone_size: NA
j_call: TRBJ1-5

cdr3_nt: TGTGCCAGCCGGGGGGGGCGGACAGGGACCCGCACAGATACGCAGTATTTT
cdr3_aa: CASRGGRTGTRTDTQYF
d_call: NA
v_call: TRBV27
cdr3_length: 17
clone_size: NA
j_call: TRBJ2-3

cdr3_nt: TGTGCCAGCAGGCTTCAGGGGAACTCTGACTACGAGCAGTACTTC
cdr3_aa: CASRLQGNSDYEQYF
d_call: NA
v_call: TRBV6-1
cdr3_length: 15
clone_size: few
j_call: TRBJ2-7

cdr3_nt: TGCGCCAGCAGCCAATGGGACAGCTATTATGGCTACACCTTC
cdr3_aa: CASSQWDSYYGYTF
d_call: TRBD1
v_call: TRBV4-1
cdr3_length: 14
clone_size: many
j_call: TRBJ1-2

cdr3_nt: TGTGCCAGCAGTGAGCAGGGGTCCAATCAGCCCCAGCATTTT
cdr3_aa: CASSEQGSNQPQHF
d_call: NA
v_call: TRBV6-1
cdr3_length: 14
clone_size: many
j_call: TRBJ1-5

cdr3_nt: TGTGCCAGTAGTATAAGGGGACAGCAAGCGTCCTATAATTCACCCCTCCACTTT
cdr3_aa: CASSIRGQQASYNSPLHF
d_call: TRBD1
v_call: TRBV19
cdr3_length: 18
clone_size: few
j_call: TRBJ1-6

cdr3_nt: TGTGCCACCGGGACCCTCACGGATACGCAGTATTTT
cdr3_aa: CATGTLTDTQYF
d_call: NA
v_call: TRBV6-2/TRBV6-3
cdr3_length: 12
clone_size: NA
j_call: TRBJ2-3

cdr3_nt: TGTGCCAGCAGCCCTAACCTACACAATGAGCAGTTCTTC
cdr3_aa: CASSPNLHNEQFF
d_call: NA
v_call: TRBV11-2
cdr3_length: 13
clone_size: NA
j_call: TRBJ2-1